This passage covers 6 T cell receptor beta chains from one sample sequenced in a study of cytomegalovirus exposure and HLA in healthy donors. Assay used: immunoSEQ multiplex PCR; TCRdb lists only in-frame clones, some missing. The sample lists about 73,000 clones; 85% to 90% were seen once. Sequences were obtained from PBMCs. Receptor source: a young woman in good health and CMV-seropositive.

In nucleotides, the CDR3 is TGTGCCAGCAGGGGGCAACCCGTCTCTGGAAACACCATATATTTT. Amino acid sequence: CASRGQPVSGNTIYF. The genes are TRBV2 and TRBJ1-3, with a weak D call TRBD1 (5 bases). This CDR3 has 15 residues. Germline lookup yields CDR1 SNHLY and CDR2 FYNNEI. Trimming stripped 6 bases from V and 0 bases from J, with 12 bases between. Complete variable domain (other parts from reference TRBV2 and TRBJ1-3): EPEVTQTPSHQVTQMGQEVILRCVPISNHLYFYWYRQILGQKVEFLVSFYNNEISEKSEIFDDQFSVERPDGSNFTLKIRSTKLEDSAMYFCASRGQPVSGNTIYFGEGSWLTVV.

V is TRBV5-5 and J is TRBJ2-5, with TRBD1 matching over 8 bases. The CDR3 is 17 residues long. Germline V lookup: CDR1 SGHKS, CDR2 YYEKEE (reference sequence). V lost 2 bases, J lost 1 base, and 10 bases stayed unmatched. CDR3 DNA sequence: TGTGCCAGCAGCTTTGATGCCGGGACAGGCTTCCAAGAGACCCAGTACTTC. Its translation is CASSFDAGTGFQETQYF.

The rearrangement links TRBV7-9 to TRBJ1-5, with 8 positions matching TRBD1. Germline loops: CDR1 SEHNR, CDR2 FQNEAQ (reference sequence). CDR3 length: 14 residues. Trimming took 4 bases from V and 6 from J; bases not matched to a gene: 5. The CDR3 nucleotides read TGTGCCAGCAGCTCCTCAGGGGGCAGTCAGCCCCAGCATTTT. Translation gives CASSSSGGSQPQHF.

The J gene is TRBJ2-1, the V gene TRBV9; D gene unclear. CDR1 and CDR2 from the germline V gene are SGDLS and YYNGEE. The CDR3 spans 16 residues. The V and J ends lost 0 bases and 3 bases respectively, with 13 bases between them. CDR3 coding DNA: TGTGCCAGCAGCGTAGCCCCCAAAACGGGCTACAATGAGCAGTTCTTC. It encodes CASSVAPKTGYNEQFF.

In its sample, this clone was seen once. The rearrangement uses TRBV5-5 and TRBJ1-5; 9 nucleotides align to TRBD1. This CDR3 has 19 residues. Germline values: CDR1 SGHKS, CDR2 YYEKEE (reference sequence). With V trimmed by 0 bases and J by 0 bases, 10 bases remained unmatched. For the CDR3, the DNA is TGTGCCAGCAGCTTGGGGGACAGGGTTGGGTTGGGTAGCAATCAGCCCCAGCATTTT. It specifies CASSLGDRVGLGSNQPQHF.

The chain is built from TRBV11-2 and TRBJ2-2, with a tentative D call TRBD1 (6 bases). The CDR3 has 17 amino acids. The germline gives CDR1 SGHAT, CDR2 FQNNGV. V shed 5 bases and J shed 1 base, with 17 bases lying between them. CDR3 sequence reads: CASSTPAGGVNTGELFF. Here the CDR3 DNA reads TGTGCCAGCAGCACCCCAGCTGGGGGCGTGAACACCGGGGAGCTGTTTTTT.